The 18 T cell receptor beta chains below were found in one sample sequenced in a study of T cell changes during pregnancy in multiple sclerosis. Sequencing used immunoSEQ multiplex PCR; TCRdb keeps in-frame clones, though not all of them. The sample comprises 65,000 to 80,000 clones, 90% of which are singletons, and 1.4% to 1.5% rests with the top ten. The sample was peripheral blood, taken in the third trimester of pregnancy. The receptors derive from a female donor with multiple sclerosis, enrolled in a pregnancy study.

The chain employs TRBV25-1 and TRBJ1-2; D ambiguous. CDR3 length: 16 amino acids. CDR1 and CDR2 (germline): MGHDK, SYGVNS. Trimming cost V 3 bases and J 2 bases, with 16 bases left between them. CDR3 protein: CASSDPGSIKNYGYTF. DNA for the CDR3: TGTGCCAGCAGTGATCCCGGGAGCATCAAAAACTATGGCTACACCTTC.

The V gene is TRBV20-1, the J gene TRBJ2-1, with TRBD2 matching 10 bases. Germline loops: CDR1 DFQATT, CDR2 SNEGSKA (reference sequence). The length of the CDR3 is 11 residues. The CDR3 protein is CRSGRGHEQFF. CDR3 DNA sequence: TGCAGGAGCGGGAGGGGGCATGAGCAGTTCTTC.

As DNA, the CDR3 is TGTGCCAGCAGTTGGGACGTGGCGGGAGGCTCCTACAATGAGCAGTTCTTC. This codes for CASSWDVAGGSYNEQFF. V usage is TRBV25-1 and J usage is TRBJ2-1; 8 nucleotides match TRBD2. Looked up from germline, CDR1 is MGHDK and CDR2 is SYGVNS. J was trimmed by 0 bases and V by 5 bases; bases with no gene match: 9. The CDR3 length is 17 residues.

V and J are TRBV13 and TRBJ2-1; 7 nucleotides agree with TRBD2. The germline gives CDR1 PRHDT, CDR2 FYEKMQ (reference sequence). This CDR3 contains 12 residues. V was pared by 5 bases and J by 9 bases, with 4 bases of the junction left unmatched. The CDR3 nucleotides are TGTGCCAGCAGCCCGGGGGGAAGTGAGCAGTTCTTC. Translated, it gives CASSPGGSEQFF. Based on the CDR3 plus reference TRBV13 and TRBJ2-1, the full variable domain is AAGVIQSPRHLIKEKRETATLKCYPIPRHDTVYWYQQGPGQDPQFLISFYEKMQSDKGSIPDRFSAQQFSDYHSELNMSSLELGDSALYFCASSPGGSEQFFGPGTRLTVL.

The sample holds a few counts of this clone. V usage is TRBV11-2 and J usage is TRBJ1-1, with a tentative D call TRBD1 (5 bases). Germline assignment: CDR1 SGHAT and CDR2 FQNNGV. Trimming cost V 1 base and J 3 bases, with 15 bases left between them. This CDR3 has 16 residues. CDR3 coding DNA: TGTGCCAGCAGCTTAGCGAGGGGAGGACCGTACACTGAAGCTTTCTTT. This gives the protein CASSLARGGPYTEAFF. The entire variable domain, with the rest obtained from reference TRBV11-2 and TRBJ1-1, is as follows: EAGVAQSPRYKIIEKRQSVAFWCNPISGHATLYWYQQILGQGPKLLIQFQNNGVVDDSQLPKDRFSAERLKGVDSTLKIQPAKLEDSAVYLCASSLARGGPYTEAFFGQGTRLTVV.

The chain links TRBV4-1 to TRBJ2-7; 10 nucleotides agree with TRBD1. The CDR3 spans 15 residues. The junction had 8 bases not matched to a gene; V was cut back by 4 bases and J by 5 bases. CDR1 and CDR2 (germline): MGHRA, YSYEKL. The CDR3, as DNA: TGCGCCAGCAGCCTGGGACAGGGGAATACTCACGAGCAGTACTTC. As protein: CASSLGQGNTHEQYF.

This clone was recorded only once. This chain joins TRBV5-6 and TRBJ1-2, with 7 bases lining up with TRBD1. In germline, CDR1 is SGHDT, CDR2 YYEEEE. The CDR3 has 12 residues. The ends lost 6 bases at V and 8 bases at J; junction bases unmatched: 7. This CDR3 is CASNTGVGGYTF. Here the CDR3 DNA reads TGTGCCAGCAACACAGGGGTCGGGGGCTACACCTTC.

The rearrangement joins TRBV10-2 to TRBJ1-1, with 10 nucleotides matching TRBD1. V was pared by 2 bases and J by 5 bases, with 5 bases of the junction left unmatched. Germline V gives CDR1 WSHSY, CDR2 SAAADI. CDR3 length: 15 amino acids. CDR3 coding DNA: TGCGCCAGCAGTGAGAGACAGGGGGCGTTAACTGAAGCTTTCTTT. Translating it yields CASSERQGALTEAFF.

The J gene is TRBJ2-7, the V gene TRBV27; perhaps TRBD2 as D (5 bases). Germline V gene data show CDR1 as MNHEY and CDR2 as SMNVEV (reference sequence). The CDR3 runs to 16 residues. V was pared by 6 bases and J by 0 bases, with 18 bases between. The CDR3 nucleotides are TGTGCCAGCAGGCCTGGTGTAGCGAGAAGCTCCTACGAGCAGTACTTC. It is translated as CASRPGVARSSYEQYF.

The chain couples TRBV6-5 to TRBJ2-3; 9 positions match TRBD2. V shed 6 bases, J shed 5 bases, and the junction held 9 bases outside the gene matches. The CDR3 covers 15 residues. Germline V gives CDR1 MNHEY, CDR2 SVGAGI. The CDR3 loop is CASSPAGGTGDTQYF. CDR3 in DNA: TGTGCCAGCAGCCCCGCGGGGGGGACGGGAGATACGCAGTATTTT.

This clone appeared a few times. CDR3 residues: CASSSNFAEAFF. The CDR3 nucleotides are TGCGCCAGCAGCTCAAACTTCGCTGAAGCTTTCTTT. J is TRBJ1-1 and V is TRBV4-1; D ambiguous. This CDR3 region has 12 residues. V lost 5 bases and J lost 6, with 10 bases in between. CDR1 is MGHRA and CDR2 is YSYEKL in the germline V gene.

The chain combines TRBV7-2 with TRBJ2-7, with 8 nucleotides matching TRBD1. CDR1 is SGHTA, CDR2 FQGNSA, per germline. V shed 3 bases, J shed 6 bases, and the junction held 7 bases outside the gene matches. The length of the CDR3 is 14 residues. CDR3 amino acids: CASSLDRDPREQYF. The CDR3 nucleotides are TGTGCCAGCAGCTTGGACAGGGACCCCCGCGAGCAGTACTTC. Full variable domain (outside the CDR3, taken from reference TRBV7-2 and TRBJ2-7): GAGVSQSPSNKVTEKGKDVELRCDPISGHTALYWYRQSLGQGLEFLIYFQGNSAPDKSGLPSDRFSAERTGGSVSTLTIQRTQQEDSAVYLCASSLDRDPREQYFGPGTRLTVT.

This clone showed up just a few times. The rearrangement links TRBV5-4 to TRBJ1-1, with no clear D. The CDR3 is 13 residues long. V lost 0 bases to trimming and J lost 5 bases, with 8 bases between them. Germline CDR1 and CDR2: SGHNT and YYREEE (reference sequence). CDR3 nucleotide sequence: TGTGCCAGCAGCTTGGTACTGAGTACTGAAGCTTTCTTT. Its translation: CASSLVLSTEAFF.

Concerning this clone: The germline gene is not matched at one end of the junction; a read error may be the cause. CDR3 coding DNA: TGCGCCAGCAGCAAAGATCAGGGAGATACGCAGTATTTT. As protein: CASSKDQGDTQYF. V gene TRBV4-1 combines with J gene TRBJ2-3, with D possibly matching TRBD1 (5 bases). The CDR3 covers 13 residues. Germline V lookup: CDR1 MGHRA, CDR2 YSYEKL.

The rearrangement uses TRBV19 and TRBJ2-3, with TRBD2 identical over 14 bases. From germline, CDR1 is LNHDA and CDR2 SQIVND (reference sequence). The CDR3 covers 18 residues. Germline trimming cut 5 bases from V and 4 bases from J; bases unmatched to any gene: 11. The CDR3: CASSPDPRLAGGPDTQYF. The CDR3 bases are TGTGCCAGTAGTCCGGACCCCCGACTAGCGGGAGGGCCAGATACGCAGTATTTT.

The chain combines TRBV2 with TRBJ1-1; TRBD1 matches 8 bases. There are 12 residues in the CDR3. The V gene end was trimmed by 6 bases and the J gene end by 6 bases; junction bases not matched to a gene: 3. Germline V gene lookup returns CDR1 SNHLY and CDR2 FYNNEI. CDR3 nucleotides: TGTGCCAGCAGGACAGGGGTAGCTGAAGCTTTCTTT. As protein: CASRTGVAEAFF. Looking up the rest from reference TRBV2 and TRBJ1-1 gives the full variable domain: EPEVTQTPSHQVTQMGQEVILRCVPISNHLYFYWYRQILGQKVEFLVSFYNNEISEKSEIFDDQFSVERPDGSNFTLKIRSTKLEDSAMYFCASRTGVAEAFFGQGTRLTVV.

In DNA, the CDR3 is TGTGCCAGGATAGGGACAGGGGGCAGTCAGCCCCAGCATTTT. Translated: CARIGTGGSQPQHF. The chain has TRBV21-1 and TRBJ1-5; the tabulated D call, TRBD1, remains unverified against the DNA. TRBV21-1 is listed as a pseudogene. This CDR3 comprises 14 residues.

J is TRBJ1-5 and V is TRBV30, with TRBD1 as a possible D gene (5 bases). Trimming removed 0 bases from V and 6 bases from J, with 9 bases in between. Per the germline V gene, CDR1 is GTSNPN and CDR2 is SVGIG (reference sequence). The CDR3 spans 13 residues. The CDR3 protein is CAWSVVGGQPQHF. CDR3 bases: TGTGCCTGGAGTGTAGTCGGGGGTCAGCCCCAGCATTTT.